The 18 T cell receptor beta chains reported below all come from one sample, sequenced in a study of cytomegalovirus exposure and HLA in healthy donors. Primers: 60 Vbeta forward and 13 Jbeta reverse. The table came from immunoSEQ multiplex PCR; TCRdb's copy has only in-frame clones and leaves some out. The sample records 150,000 or so clones, roughly 82% being singletons. The source material was PBMCs. The receptors were gathered from a woman aged 45 to 65 in good health and CMV-seropositive.

The chain is built from TRBV19 and TRBJ2-4, with D perhaps matching TRBD1 (8 bases). Germline V gene sequence: CDR1 LNHDA, CDR2 SQIVND (reference sequence). Trimming cost V 6 bases and J 8 bases, with 14 bases left between them. There are 13 residues in the CDR3. CDR3 protein: CASRTGAGDIQYF. As DNA, the CDR3 is TGTGCCAGTAGGACAGGGGCGGGGGACATTCAGTACTTC.

The chain has TRBV10-3 and TRBJ1-5; D possibly corresponds to TRBD1 (6 bases). V was cut by 6 bases and J by 4 bases, with 19 bases left in between. The CDR3 has 16 residues. CDR1 ENHRY and CDR2 SYGVKD come from the germline V gene. DNA of the CDR3: TGTGCCATCAGCCGACCCCACAGGGAGGGAAATCAGCCCCAGCATTTT. Translating it yields CAISRPHREGNQPQHF.

This clone has just one count. This chain connects TRBV10-3 to TRBJ1-2; perhaps TRBD1 as D (6 bases). Germline V gene data show CDR1 as ENHRY and CDR2 as SYGVKD. Trimming cost V 2 bases and J 4 bases, with 23 bases left between them. CDR3 length: 18 amino acids. CDR3 in amino acids: CAISEHVVGATDFYGYTF. The CDR3 DNA reads TGTGCCATCAGTGAGCATGTGGTGGGGGCAACGGACTTCTATGGCTACACCTTC.

This clone was counted only a few times. The CDR3 loop reads CASSLMAVGGTEAFF. Written as DNA, the CDR3 is TGTGCCAGCAGCTTAATGGCCGTGGGAGGCACTGAAGCTTTCTTT. V and J are TRBV7-9 and TRBJ1-1; D remains unclear. Trimming shortened V by 2 bases and J by 4 bases, and 14 bases separated the two germline ends. The CDR3 runs to 15 residues. Germline CDR1 reads SEHNR; CDR2 reads FQNEAQ (reference sequence).

CDR3 loop: CASSRESRRTDTQYF. The CDR3 nucleotides read TGTGCCAGCAGTCGGGAAAGCCGGCGCACAGATACGCAGTATTTT. J is TRBJ2-3 and V is TRBV2, with D possibly TRBD2 on 5 matching bases. Germline loops: CDR1 SNHLY, CDR2 FYNNEI. This CDR3 has 15 residues. V was pared by 5 bases and J by 1 base, with 13 bases between.

V usage is TRBV10-2 and J usage is TRBJ2-1, with 10 bases identical to TRBD1. Germline loops: CDR1 WSHSY, CDR2 SAAADI. The CDR3 runs to 15 residues. V trimming: 6 bases; J trimming: 6 bases; junction bases outside the gene matches: 8. This CDR3 reads CASSVTGGDGNEQFF. DNA of the CDR3: TGCGCCAGCAGCGTGACAGGGGGCGATGGCAATGAGCAGTTCTTC.

This chain connects TRBV15 to TRBJ1-5; D is undetermined. In germline, CDR1 is LNHNV, CDR2 YYDKDF (reference sequence). This CDR3 spans 20 amino acids. The V and J ends lost 0 bases and 3 bases respectively, with 24 bases between them. CDR3 loop: CATSRDVFEDRVGVNQPQHF. For the CDR3, the DNA is TGTGCCACCAGCAGAGACGTTTTCGAAGACCGGGTCGGGGTCAATCAGCCCCAGCATTTT. The full variable domain, rest sourced from reference TRBV15 and TRBJ1-5, is DAMVIQNPRYQVTQFGKPVTLSCSQTLNHNVMYWYQQKSSQAPKLLFHYYDKDFNNEADTPDNFQSRRPNTSFCFLDIRSPGLGDTAMYLCATSRDVFEDRVGVNQPQHFGDGTRLSIL.

The chain is built from TRBV11-2 and TRBJ2-7; TRBD1 matches 9 bases. V was clipped by 1 base and J by 5 bases; unmatched bases: 0. Germline V lookup: CDR1 SGHAT, CDR2 FQNNGV. The CDR3 spans 13 residues. The CDR3 DNA follows: TGTGCCAGCAGCTTAGGGACAGGGGACGAGCAGTACTTC. It translates to CASSLGTGDEQYF.

The chain joins TRBV4-1 to TRBJ2-7, with 7 positions matching TRBD2. The V segment lost 3 bases and the J segment 2 bases; nucleotides outside the gene matches: 7. The CDR3 is 15 residues long. Germline V lookup: CDR1 MGHRA, CDR2 YSYEKL. The CDR3 sequence is CASSQKVAGPYEQYF. CDR3 bases: TGCGCCAGCAGCCAGAAAGTAGCGGGCCCCTACGAGCAGTACTTC.

The V gene is TRBV6-1, the J gene TRBJ2-3, with 7 bases aligning to TRBD1. Germline assignment: CDR1 MNHNS and CDR2 SASEGT. The CDR3 loop spans 12 amino acids. V lost 7 bases, J lost 4 bases, and 2 bases stayed unmatched. The CDR3 spells CASKGAPDTQYF. In DNA, the CDR3 is TGTGCCAGCAAGGGGGCCCCAGATACGCAGTATTTT.

V gene TRBV6-1 combines with J gene TRBJ1-2, with 8 bases that match TRBD1. V trimming: 2 bases; J trimming: 2 bases; junction bases outside the gene matches: 13. This CDR3 has 18 amino acids. The germline CDR1 and CDR2 sequences are MNHNS and SASEGT. The CDR3 DNA reads TGTGCCAGCAGTGAAAAGAGGACAGGGAGCCCTAAGAACTATGGCTACACCTTC. As protein: CASSEKRTGSPKNYGYTF.

This chain links TRBV5-6 with TRBJ1-1; a possible D gene is TRBD1 (6 bases). V dropped 4 bases and J dropped 1 base, with 8 bases sitting between them. CDR3 length: 13 amino acids. CDR1 is SGHDT, CDR2 YYEEEE, per germline. This CDR3 reads CASSGQRNTEAFF. The DNA of the CDR3 is TGTGCCAGCAGCGGACAGAGGAACACTGAAGCTTTCTTT. The full variable domain, rest sourced from reference TRBV5-6 and TRBJ1-1, is DAGVTQSPTHLIKTRGQQVTLRCSPKSGHDTVSWYQQALGQGPQFIFQYYEEEERQRGNFPDRFSGHQFPNYSSELNVNALLLGDSALYLCASSGQRNTEAFFGQGTRLTVV.

This rearrangement joins TRBV25-1 to TRBJ2-7, with D perhaps matching TRBD1 (6 bases). This CDR3 has 15 residues. V was clipped by 3 bases and J by 7 bases, with 19 bases between them. CDR1 and CDR2 (germline): MGHDK, SYGVNS. CDR3 loop: CASSDSGTWRYEQYF. CDR3 nucleotides: TGTGCCAGCAGTGATTCAGGGACATGGAGGTATGAGCAGTACTTC.

The chain is built from TRBV6-5 and TRBJ1-2; 9 positions match TRBD1. The CDR3 has 14 amino acids. V dropped 6 bases and J dropped 4; count of bases not matched to a gene: 6. Germline V gives CDR1 MNHEY, CDR2 SVGAGI. This chain's CDR3 is CASSATGGSYGYTF. For the CDR3, the DNA is TGTGCCAGCAGCGCCACAGGGGGCAGCTATGGCTACACCTTC.

This clone was seen once. The chain is built from TRBV5-1 and TRBJ1-3, with D unclear. CDR1 and CDR2 (germline): SGHRS, YFSETQ. V lost 2 bases and J 2 bases, leaving 23 bases between the germline ends. This CDR3 has 19 amino acids. Written as DNA, the CDR3 is TGCGCCAGCAGCTTCTGGCCACCTGGTCTCGCTCCGACTGGAAACACCATATATTTT. Translating gives CASSFWPPGLAPTGNTIYF.

This sequence joins TRBV11-2 and TRBJ2-1; maybe TRBD1 (5 bases). Between the trimmed V and J ends, which lost 6 bases and 8 bases, there was a span of 14 bases. Germline values: CDR1 SGHAT, CDR2 FQNNGV. The CDR3 has 13 amino acids. CDR3 sequence: CASSQSPRDEQFF. The CDR3 DNA sequence: TGTGCCAGCAGTCAGTCCCCCAGGGATGAGCAGTTCTTC.

This clone came up a few times. At one boundary the junction diverges from the germline segment, which might be a read error. The chain has TRBV7-9 and TRBJ2-3; 14 bases are shared with TRBD2. Germline CDR1 is SEHNR and CDR2 is FQNEAQ (reference sequence). CDR3 size: 17 residues. CDR3 sequence reads: CSSSPGTSGGLTDTQYF. The CDR3 nucleotides are TGTTCCAGCAGCCCCGGGACTAGCGGGGGCCTCACAGATACGCAGTATTTT.

This chain joins TRBV5-5 and TRBJ2-3; possible D gene TRBD1, 5 bases. This CDR3 spans 13 amino acids. The V end lost 4 bases, the J end lost 6 bases, and 12 bases lay between the germline ends. Germline loops: CDR1 SGHKS, CDR2 YYEKEE (reference sequence). CDR3 amino acids: CASSAYYRDTQYF. The DNA for the CDR3 is TGTGCCAGCAGCGCCTACTACAGGGATACGCAGTATTTT.